A single sample is the source of the 2 T cell receptor beta chains below, sequenced in a study of cytomegalovirus exposure and HLA in healthy donors. Use of 60 Vbeta and 13 Jbeta primers characterized the PCR. Method: immunoSEQ multiplex PCR; TCRdb's copy keeps in-frame clones and lacks some. The sample contains 150,000 to 200,000 clones, around 77% of which appear only once. Sequenced material: PBMCs. The receptors were gathered from a man aged 40-49 years in good health and CMV-seronegative.

This chain joins TRBV27 and TRBJ2-5; perhaps TRBD2 as D (5 bases). Trimming took 7 bases from V and 2 from J, leaving 14 bases between them. Germline V gene sequence: CDR1 MNHEY, CDR2 SMNVEV (reference sequence). The length of the CDR3 is 14 residues. The CDR3 bases are TGTGCCAGCACCACACTGGGGAGACAAGAGACCCAGTACTTC. This sequence encodes CASTTLGRQETQYF.

As to this clone: An end of the junction does not agree with germline; a read error may underlie this. This rearrangement joins TRBV7-9 to TRBJ2-2; a weak D match, TRBD2 (5 bases). The CDR3 covers 16 residues. The germline CDR1 and CDR2 sequences are SEHNR and FQNEAQ (reference sequence). CDR3 nucleotide sequence: TGTTCCAGCAGCTTAGGTCAGCGGCTAAACACCGGGGAGCTGTTTTTT. Its protein is CSSSLGQRLNTGELFF.